The clone carrying this T cell receptor beta chain showed up many times. TCRdb reprocessed the 5' RACE reads via MiXCR and lists one record per CDR3 protein. The sample lists around 62,000 distinct CDR3 sequences, less than 5% seen once, with approximately 4.9% in the top ten. The sample comes from a study of early T cells in non-severe SARS-CoV-2 infection. The CDR3 totals 12 residues. In germline, CDR1 is DFQATT, CDR2 SNEGSKA (reference sequence). The chain joins TRBV20-1 to TRBJ2-3; 7 positions agree with TRBD2. This receptor was obtained from an adult who was a healthcare worker with PCR-confirmed SARS-CoV-2 infection or an uninfected control (not recorded which). The sequencing sample was made of whole blood. The CDR3 reads CGGGKDTDTQYF. CDR3 coding DNA: TGCGGGGGGGGGAAAGACACAGATACGCAGTATTTT.